Here is one T cell receptor beta chain with its context. Antigen unknown. This sample is part of a study of regulatory and conventional T cells in RAG deficiency. Broader study findings: Omenn patients showed >75% Treg-Tconv overlap and shorter CDR3 lengths.

Clones were sequenced by immunoSEQ multiplex PCR, and TCRdb holds only the in-frame ones, with some missing. This table has fewer than 40,000 clones, 95% to 96% appearing once. There are 17 residues in the CDR3. J lost 0 bases, V lost 3 bases, and 3 bases had no gene match. Per germline, CDR1 SGHRS and CDR2 YFSETQ. Blood CD4+ CD25-low CD127-high conventional T cells supplied the genomic DNA template. This sample also belongs to another study, concerning regulatory T cells. That work states: Primers: 52 TRBV forward and 13 TRBJ reverse. Patient repertoires had restricted TRB V-J pairs and skewed V and J usage, most in Tregs.

The rearrangement links TRBV5-1 to TRBJ2-3; 14 bases are a match to TRBD2. The sequence derives from a human donor in good health. The sample taken for sequencing was CD25- CD4+ T cells sorted from blood. The CDR3, as DNA: TGCGCCAGCAGCTCGGGACTAGCGGGGGCGAGCACAGATACGCAGTATTTT. This encodes CASSSGLAGASTDTQYF. The whole variable domain, remainder taken from reference TRBV5-1 and TRBJ2-3, is KAGVTQTPRYLIKTRGQQVTLSCSPISGHRSVSWYQQTPGQGLQFLFEYFSETQRNKGNFPGRFSGRQFSNSRSEMNVSTLELGDSALYLCASSSGLAGASTDTQYFGPGTRLTVL.